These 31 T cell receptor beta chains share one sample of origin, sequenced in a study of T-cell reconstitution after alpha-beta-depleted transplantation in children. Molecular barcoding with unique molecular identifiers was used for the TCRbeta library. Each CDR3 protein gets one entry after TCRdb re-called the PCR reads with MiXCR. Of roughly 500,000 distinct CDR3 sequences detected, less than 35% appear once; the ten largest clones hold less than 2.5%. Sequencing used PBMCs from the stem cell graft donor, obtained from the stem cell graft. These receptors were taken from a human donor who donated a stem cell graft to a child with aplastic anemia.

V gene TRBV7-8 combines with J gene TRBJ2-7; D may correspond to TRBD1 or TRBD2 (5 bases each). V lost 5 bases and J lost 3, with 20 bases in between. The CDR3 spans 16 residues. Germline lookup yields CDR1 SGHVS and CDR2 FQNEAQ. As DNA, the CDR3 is TGTGCCAGCAGCCATAGCGAGTGGGGGAGTAACTACGAGCAGTACGTC. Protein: CASSHSEWGSNYEQYV.

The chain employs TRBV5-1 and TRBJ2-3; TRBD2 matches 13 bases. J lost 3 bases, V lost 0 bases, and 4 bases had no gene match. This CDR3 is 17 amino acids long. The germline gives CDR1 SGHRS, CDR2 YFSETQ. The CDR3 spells CASSLVTSGRPTDTQYF. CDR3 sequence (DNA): TGCGCCAGCAGCTTGGTGACTAGCGGGAGGCCGACAGATACGCAGTATTTT.

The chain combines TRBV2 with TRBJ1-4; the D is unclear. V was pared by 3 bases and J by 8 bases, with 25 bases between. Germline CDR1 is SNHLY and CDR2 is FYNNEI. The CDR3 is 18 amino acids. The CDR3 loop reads CASSEREYRNPDLEKLFF. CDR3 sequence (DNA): TGTGCCAGCAGTGAGAGGGAGTATAGGAACCCAGATCTCGAAAAACTGTTTTTT. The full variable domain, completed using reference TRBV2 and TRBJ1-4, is EPEVTQTPSHQVTQMGQEVILRCVPISNHLYFYWYRQILGQKVEFLVSFYNNEISEKSEIFDDQFSVERPDGSNFTLKIRSTKLEDSAMYFCASSEREYRNPDLEKLFFGSGTQLSVL.

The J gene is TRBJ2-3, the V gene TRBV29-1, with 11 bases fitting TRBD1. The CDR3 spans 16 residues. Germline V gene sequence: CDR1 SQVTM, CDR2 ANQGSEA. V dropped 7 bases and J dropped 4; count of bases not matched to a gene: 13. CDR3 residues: CSGGGVGDRGSDTQYF. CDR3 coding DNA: TGCAGCGGGGGGGGTGTCGGGGACAGGGGGTCAGATACGCAGTATTTT.

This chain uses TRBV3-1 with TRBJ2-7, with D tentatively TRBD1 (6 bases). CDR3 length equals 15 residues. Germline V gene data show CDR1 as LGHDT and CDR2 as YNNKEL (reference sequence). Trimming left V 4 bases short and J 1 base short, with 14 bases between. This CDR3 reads CASSRRRTESYEQYF. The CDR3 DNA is TGTGCCAGCAGCCGAAGAAGGACAGAATCCTACGAGCAGTACTTC.

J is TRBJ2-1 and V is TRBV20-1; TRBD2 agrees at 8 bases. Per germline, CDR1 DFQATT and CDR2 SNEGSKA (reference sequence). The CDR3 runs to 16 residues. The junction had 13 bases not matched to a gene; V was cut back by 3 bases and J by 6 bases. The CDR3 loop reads CSARKIRSGRINEQFF. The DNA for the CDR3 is TGCAGTGCTAGGAAGATAAGGAGCGGGAGAATCAATGAGCAGTTCTTC.

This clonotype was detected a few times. Written as DNA, the CDR3 is TGCAGTGCTAGAGAGGGTAGGACCGCCACCGGGGAGCTGTTTTTT. Translated, it gives CSAREGRTATGELFF. V gene TRBV20-1 combines with J gene TRBJ2-2; D gene ambiguous. The CDR3 is made up of 15 amino acids. Germline-derived CDR1 and CDR2 are DFQATT and SNEGSKA (reference sequence). V was pared by 0 bases and J by 4 bases, with 12 bases between.

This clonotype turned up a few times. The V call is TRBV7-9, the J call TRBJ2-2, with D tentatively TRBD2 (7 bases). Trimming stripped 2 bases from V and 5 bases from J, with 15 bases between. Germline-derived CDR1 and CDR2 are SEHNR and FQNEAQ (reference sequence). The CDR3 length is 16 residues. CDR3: CASSLNGGPSTGELFF. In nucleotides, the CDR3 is TGTGCCAGCAGCTTAAACGGGGGGCCGAGTACCGGGGAGCTGTTTTTT.

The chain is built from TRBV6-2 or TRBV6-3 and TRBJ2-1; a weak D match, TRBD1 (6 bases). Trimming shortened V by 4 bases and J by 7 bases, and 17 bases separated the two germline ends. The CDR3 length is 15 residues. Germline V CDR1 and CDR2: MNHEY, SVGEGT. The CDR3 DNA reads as TGTGCCAGCAGTTTCCGGGACACCTCTCGGAATGAGCAGTTCTTC. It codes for CASSFRDTSRNEQFF.

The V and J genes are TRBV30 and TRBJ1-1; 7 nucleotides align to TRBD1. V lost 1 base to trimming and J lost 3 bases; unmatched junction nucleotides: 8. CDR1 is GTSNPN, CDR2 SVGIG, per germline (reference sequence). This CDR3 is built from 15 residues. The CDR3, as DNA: TGTGCCTGGAGTGGGAGGCGACAGGGCCACACTGAAGCTTTCTTT. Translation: CAWSGRRQGHTEAFF.

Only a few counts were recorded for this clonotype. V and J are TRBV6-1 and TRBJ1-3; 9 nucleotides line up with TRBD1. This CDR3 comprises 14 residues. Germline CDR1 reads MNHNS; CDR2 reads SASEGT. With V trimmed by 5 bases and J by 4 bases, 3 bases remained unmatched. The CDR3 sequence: CASSTGQGGNTIYF. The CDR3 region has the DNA TGTGCCAGCAGTACAGGACAGGGGGGAAACACCATATATTTT.

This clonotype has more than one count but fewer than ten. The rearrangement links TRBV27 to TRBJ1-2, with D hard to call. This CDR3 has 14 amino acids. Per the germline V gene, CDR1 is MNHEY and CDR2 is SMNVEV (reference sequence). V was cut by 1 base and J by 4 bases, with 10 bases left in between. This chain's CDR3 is CASSLFGPGYGYTF. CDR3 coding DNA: TGTGCCAGCAGTTTATTTGGCCCGGGCTATGGCTACACCTTC.

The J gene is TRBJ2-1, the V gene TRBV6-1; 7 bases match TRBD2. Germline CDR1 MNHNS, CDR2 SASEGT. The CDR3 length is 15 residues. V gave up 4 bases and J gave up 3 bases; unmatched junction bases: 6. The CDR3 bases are TGTGCCAGCAGTGTCCAAACTAGCGACTACAATGAGCAGTTCTTC. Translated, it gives CASSVQTSDYNEQFF.

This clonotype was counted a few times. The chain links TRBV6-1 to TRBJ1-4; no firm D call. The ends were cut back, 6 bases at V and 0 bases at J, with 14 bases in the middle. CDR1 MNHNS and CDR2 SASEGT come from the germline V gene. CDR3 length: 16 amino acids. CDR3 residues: CASRFFKEATNEKLFF. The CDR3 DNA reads TGTGCCAGCAGATTCTTTAAGGAGGCAACTAATGAAAAACTGTTTTTT.

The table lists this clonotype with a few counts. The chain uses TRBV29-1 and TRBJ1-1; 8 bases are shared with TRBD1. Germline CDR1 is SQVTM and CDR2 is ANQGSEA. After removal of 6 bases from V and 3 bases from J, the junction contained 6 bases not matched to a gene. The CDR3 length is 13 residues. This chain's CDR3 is CSVMDRAHTEAFF. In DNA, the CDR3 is TGCAGCGTGATGGACAGGGCTCACACTGAAGCTTTCTTT. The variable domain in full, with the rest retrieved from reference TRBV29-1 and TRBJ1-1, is SAVISQKPSRDICQRGTSLTIQCQVDSQVTMMFWYRQQPGQSLTLIATANQGSEATYESGFVIDKFPISRPNLTFSTLTVSNMSPEDSSIYLCSVMDRAHTEAFFGQGTRLTVV.

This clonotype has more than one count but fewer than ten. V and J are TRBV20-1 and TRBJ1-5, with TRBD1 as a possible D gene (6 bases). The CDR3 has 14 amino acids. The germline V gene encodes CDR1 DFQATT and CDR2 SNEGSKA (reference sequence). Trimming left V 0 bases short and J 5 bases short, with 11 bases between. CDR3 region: CSARDYRVDQPQHF. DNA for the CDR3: TGCAGTGCTAGAGACTACAGGGTGGATCAGCCCCAGCATTTT.

The CDR3 coding sequence is TGCAGCGTTGGAAGAGGGGCAGGGGCGACCTTAGGGAGGACTGGGGGGAACACTGAAGCTTTCTTT. Protein: CSVGRGAGATLGRTGGNTEAFF. The chain combines TRBV29-1 with TRBJ1-1; tentative D call: TRBD1 (6 bases). CDR3 length: 22 amino acids. Trimming shortened V by 4 bases and J by 1 base, and 37 bases separated the two germline ends. CDR1 SQVTM and CDR2 ANQGSEA come from the germline V gene.

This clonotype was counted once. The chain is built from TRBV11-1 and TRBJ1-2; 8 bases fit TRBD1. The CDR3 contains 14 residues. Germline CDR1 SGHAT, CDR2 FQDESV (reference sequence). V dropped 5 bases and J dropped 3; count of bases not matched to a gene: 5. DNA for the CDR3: TGTGCCAGCAGCCCTTCGGACAGGGACTATGGCTACACCTTC. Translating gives CASSPSDRDYGYTF.

CDR3 residues: CASSKGVPQPQHF. CDR3 bases: TGTGCCAGTAGTAAGGGGGTTCCTCAGCCCCAGCATTTT. This chain joins TRBV19 and TRBJ1-5; perhaps TRBD1 as D (6 bases). This CDR3 is 13 amino acids long. Germline CDR1 reads LNHDA; CDR2 reads SQIVND (reference sequence). Trimming left V 4 bases short and J 6 bases short, with 10 bases between.

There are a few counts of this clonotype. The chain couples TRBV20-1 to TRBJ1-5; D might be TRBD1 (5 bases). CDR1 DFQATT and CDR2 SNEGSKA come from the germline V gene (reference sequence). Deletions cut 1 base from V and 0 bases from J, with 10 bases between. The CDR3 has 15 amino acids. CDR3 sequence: CSARVLGASNQPQHF. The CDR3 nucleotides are TGCAGTGCTAGAGTTCTCGGGGCTAGCAATCAGCCCCAGCATTTT.

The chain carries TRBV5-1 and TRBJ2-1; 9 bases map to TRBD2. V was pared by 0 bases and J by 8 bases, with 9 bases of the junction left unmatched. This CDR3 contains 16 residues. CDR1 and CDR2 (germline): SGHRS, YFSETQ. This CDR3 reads CASSLAGSGRLDEQFF. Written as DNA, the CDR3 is TGCGCCAGCAGCTTGGCGGGTAGCGGGAGACTCGATGAGCAGTTCTTC.

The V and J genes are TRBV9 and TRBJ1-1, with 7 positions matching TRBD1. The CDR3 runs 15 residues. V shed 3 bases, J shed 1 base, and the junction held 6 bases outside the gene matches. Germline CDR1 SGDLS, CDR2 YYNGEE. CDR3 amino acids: CASSEKGGSNTEAFF. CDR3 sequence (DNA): TGTGCCAGCAGCGAGAAAGGGGGCTCGAACACTGAAGCTTTCTTT. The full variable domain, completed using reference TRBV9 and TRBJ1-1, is DSGVTQTPKHLITATGQRVTLRCSPRSGDLSVYWYQQSLDQGLQFLIQYYNGEERAKGNILERFSAQQFPDLHSELNLSSLELGDSALYFCASSEKGGSNTEAFFGQGTRLTVV.

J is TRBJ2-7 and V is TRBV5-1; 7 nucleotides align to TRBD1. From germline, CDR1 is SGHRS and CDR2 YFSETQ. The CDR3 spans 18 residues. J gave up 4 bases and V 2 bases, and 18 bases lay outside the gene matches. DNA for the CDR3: TGCGCCAGCAGCTTACGTGGAAACGATGGGACAGCCTATTACGAGCAGTACTTC. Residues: CASSLRGNDGTAYYEQYF.

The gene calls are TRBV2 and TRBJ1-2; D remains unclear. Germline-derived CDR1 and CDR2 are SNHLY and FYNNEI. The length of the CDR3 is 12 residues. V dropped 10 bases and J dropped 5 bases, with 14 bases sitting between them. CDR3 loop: CATEYLGYGYTF. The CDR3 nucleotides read TGTGCCACCGAATACTTGGGGTATGGCTACACCTTC.

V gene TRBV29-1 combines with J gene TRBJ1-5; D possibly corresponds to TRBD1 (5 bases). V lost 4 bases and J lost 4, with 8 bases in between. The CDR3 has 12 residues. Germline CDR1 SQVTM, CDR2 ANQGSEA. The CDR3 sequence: CSVGQINQPQHF. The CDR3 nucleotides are TGCAGCGTTGGACAGATTAATCAGCCCCAGCATTTT.

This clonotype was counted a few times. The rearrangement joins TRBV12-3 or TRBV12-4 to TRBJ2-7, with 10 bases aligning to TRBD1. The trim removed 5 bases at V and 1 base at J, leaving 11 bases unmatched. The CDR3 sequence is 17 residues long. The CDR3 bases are TGTGCCAGCAGTCCTTCACCGGGACAGGGGCTATCCTACGAGCAGTACTTC. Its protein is CASSPSPGQGLSYEQYF.

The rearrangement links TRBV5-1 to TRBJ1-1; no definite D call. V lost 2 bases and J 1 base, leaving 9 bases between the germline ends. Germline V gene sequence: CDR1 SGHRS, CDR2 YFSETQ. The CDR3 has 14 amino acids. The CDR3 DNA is TGCGCCAGCAGCTTAACGACCGAGAACACTGAAGCTTTCTTT. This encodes CASSLTTENTEAFF.

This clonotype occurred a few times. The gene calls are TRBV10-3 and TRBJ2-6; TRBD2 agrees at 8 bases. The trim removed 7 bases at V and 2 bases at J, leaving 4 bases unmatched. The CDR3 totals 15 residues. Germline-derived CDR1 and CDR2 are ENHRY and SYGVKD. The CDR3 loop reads CAITSGSAGANVLTF. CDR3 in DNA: TGTGCCATCACCAGCGGGAGTGCTGGGGCCAACGTCCTGACTTTC.

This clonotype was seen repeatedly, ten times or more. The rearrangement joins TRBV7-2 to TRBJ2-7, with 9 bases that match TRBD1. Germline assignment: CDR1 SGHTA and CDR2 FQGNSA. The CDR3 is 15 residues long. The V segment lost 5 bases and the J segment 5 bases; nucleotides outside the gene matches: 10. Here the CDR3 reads CASSLLGTGLDEQYF. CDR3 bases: TGTGCCAGCAGCCTTCTCGGGACAGGGCTGGACGAGCAGTACTTC.

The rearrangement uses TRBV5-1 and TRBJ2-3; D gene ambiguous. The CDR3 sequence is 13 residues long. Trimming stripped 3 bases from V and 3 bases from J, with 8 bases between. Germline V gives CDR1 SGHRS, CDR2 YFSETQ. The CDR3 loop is CASSSWQTDTQYF. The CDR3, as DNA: TGCGCCAGCAGCTCGTGGCAGACAGATACGCAGTATTTT.

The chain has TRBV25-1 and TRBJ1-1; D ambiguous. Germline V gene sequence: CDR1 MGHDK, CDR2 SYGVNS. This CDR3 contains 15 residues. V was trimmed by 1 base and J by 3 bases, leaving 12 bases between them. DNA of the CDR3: TGTGCCAGCAGTGAATTAACAGCTGGGGACACTGAAGCTTTCTTT. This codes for CASSELTAGDTEAFF.